Sequencing of this T cell receptor (beta chain) was carried out in a study of radiation and T cells in renal cell carcinoma (TCRdb year 2020). General notes on the study: In total, roughly 53 samples underwent TCR beta sequencing: 25 or so tumors plus 27 peripheral blood samples. A total of roughly 4 million unique CDR3 nucleotide sequences, encoding 2.7 million or so unique CDR3 amino acid sequences, were found across all 55 or so samples. The final blood draw took place at 4 weeks after radiation, the same time as nephrectomy. Beyond this particular receptor, the publication reports: Because the trial had a single-armed design, the trial could not examine how radiation dose or scheduling affected the TCR repertoire. Because pretreatment tumor biopsies were not available, the study could not determine whether clonotypes were already present within the tumor at baseline. Top tumor clonotypes rose in blood from baseline to 2 weeks post-radiation, then contracted by 4 weeks, suggesting transient expansion of tumor-resident clones. Tracking of blood repertoire dynamics stopped at less than 5 weeks after treatment, with no follow-up past that point.

The CDR3 numbers 15 residues from cysteine through phenylalanine. Just CDR3 DNA is preserved here, 45 bases in frame from base 1. The junction shows trimming of 1 base on V and 8 bases on J, plus 16 bases between the germline ends. The CDR1 and CDR2 encoded by the germline V gene are SGHVS and FNYEAQ. The meaning of the sample's time point label: blood 4 weeks post-SBRT, at nephrectomy. Read against the paper, the sample's treatment or condition label means: 15 Gy SBRT to primary tumor, nephrectomy 4 weeks later. Samples came from a clinical trial, in which primary renal cell carcinomas received 15 Gy stereotactic body radiation therapy followed by nephrectomy 4 weeks later. To follow tumor-enriched clonotypes, serial peripheral blood was collected from radiation-treated patients at baseline and at 2 weeks and 4 weeks after SBRT. Every patient's renal cell carcinoma showed clear cell pathology. The QIAamp DNA Blood Mini Kit (Qiagen) was used to prepare genomic DNA for TCR sequencing. The analyses included only samples that passed all quality control checks.

Note on this clone: What antigen it recognizes has not been identified. No base quality values were provided; no much bigger clone lies one nucleotide off.

The immunoSEQ kit was used, according to the manufacturer's recommendations, to generate TCR beta libraries from genomic DNA. To prepare libraries, a first multiplex PCR with proprietary primers was run, followed by a second PCR that added unique barcodes, and a bead cleanup was done after each round. Each sample batch included a kit-provided positive control reaction and a negative control reaction. The final libraries were assessed on an Agilent 4200 TapeStation D1000 ScreenTape, pooled by volume, and quantified by qPCR. Sequencing ran on an Illumina NextSeq500 with a MidOutput 150-cycle cartridge, using 156 Read1 and 15 Index1 cycles with kit custom primers. The pooled library was loaded at roughly 0.98 pM with an approximately 20% PhiX control spike-in. In the authors' own workflow: Vendor-processed data were analyzed in R, and a clonotype was defined as all T cells sharing the same CDR3 nucleotide sequence. For clone abundance analyses, frequencies were normalized to the 10,000 most abundant clones in each sample. Public T cell clones, averaging fewer than five per sample, were removed before analysis. An abundance difference of at least 32-fold between compartments was the criterion for calling clonotypes tumor-enriched or baseline blood-enriched. A beta-binomial differential abundance model was used to identify clonotypes that were expanded or contracted between blood time points. Similarity between tumor and blood repertoires was quantified using the Baroni-Urbani and Buser coefficient, and groups were compared with two-tailed Wilcoxon tests in R. Drawn from immuneACCESS, this table holds only the in-frame rearrangements with V and J called that TCRdb kept. Clones are partly lost; checked studies trace under half to an unresolved V gene and leave the rest unexplained. From that table come the V and J calls and clone size; the DNA was used to work out D and trimming. This sample holds around 100,000 clones; around 80% were observed only once. The top ten clonotypes cover roughly 7.9% of the sample.

The TCR comes from a man in his fifties or sixties with renal cell carcinoma. The sample consisted of blood, taken from a patient whose treatment included radiotherapy and nephrectomy. This receptor chain uses TRBV7-6 and TRBJ2-3; the D gene is perhaps TRBD1, from 6 matching bases. The CDR3 is CASSLGGTSTGTQYF. The DNA is as follows: TGTGCCAGCAGCTTAGGGGGGACATCTACGGGTACGCAGTATTTT. When the CDR3 is completed using the reference TRBV7-6 and TRBJ2-3 genes on either side, the full variable domain is GAGVSQSPRYKVTKRGQDVALRCDPISGHVSLYWYRQALGQGPEFLTYFNYEAQQDKSGLPNDRFSAERPEGSISTLTIQRTEQRDSAMYRCASSLGGTSTGTQYFGPGTRLTVL.